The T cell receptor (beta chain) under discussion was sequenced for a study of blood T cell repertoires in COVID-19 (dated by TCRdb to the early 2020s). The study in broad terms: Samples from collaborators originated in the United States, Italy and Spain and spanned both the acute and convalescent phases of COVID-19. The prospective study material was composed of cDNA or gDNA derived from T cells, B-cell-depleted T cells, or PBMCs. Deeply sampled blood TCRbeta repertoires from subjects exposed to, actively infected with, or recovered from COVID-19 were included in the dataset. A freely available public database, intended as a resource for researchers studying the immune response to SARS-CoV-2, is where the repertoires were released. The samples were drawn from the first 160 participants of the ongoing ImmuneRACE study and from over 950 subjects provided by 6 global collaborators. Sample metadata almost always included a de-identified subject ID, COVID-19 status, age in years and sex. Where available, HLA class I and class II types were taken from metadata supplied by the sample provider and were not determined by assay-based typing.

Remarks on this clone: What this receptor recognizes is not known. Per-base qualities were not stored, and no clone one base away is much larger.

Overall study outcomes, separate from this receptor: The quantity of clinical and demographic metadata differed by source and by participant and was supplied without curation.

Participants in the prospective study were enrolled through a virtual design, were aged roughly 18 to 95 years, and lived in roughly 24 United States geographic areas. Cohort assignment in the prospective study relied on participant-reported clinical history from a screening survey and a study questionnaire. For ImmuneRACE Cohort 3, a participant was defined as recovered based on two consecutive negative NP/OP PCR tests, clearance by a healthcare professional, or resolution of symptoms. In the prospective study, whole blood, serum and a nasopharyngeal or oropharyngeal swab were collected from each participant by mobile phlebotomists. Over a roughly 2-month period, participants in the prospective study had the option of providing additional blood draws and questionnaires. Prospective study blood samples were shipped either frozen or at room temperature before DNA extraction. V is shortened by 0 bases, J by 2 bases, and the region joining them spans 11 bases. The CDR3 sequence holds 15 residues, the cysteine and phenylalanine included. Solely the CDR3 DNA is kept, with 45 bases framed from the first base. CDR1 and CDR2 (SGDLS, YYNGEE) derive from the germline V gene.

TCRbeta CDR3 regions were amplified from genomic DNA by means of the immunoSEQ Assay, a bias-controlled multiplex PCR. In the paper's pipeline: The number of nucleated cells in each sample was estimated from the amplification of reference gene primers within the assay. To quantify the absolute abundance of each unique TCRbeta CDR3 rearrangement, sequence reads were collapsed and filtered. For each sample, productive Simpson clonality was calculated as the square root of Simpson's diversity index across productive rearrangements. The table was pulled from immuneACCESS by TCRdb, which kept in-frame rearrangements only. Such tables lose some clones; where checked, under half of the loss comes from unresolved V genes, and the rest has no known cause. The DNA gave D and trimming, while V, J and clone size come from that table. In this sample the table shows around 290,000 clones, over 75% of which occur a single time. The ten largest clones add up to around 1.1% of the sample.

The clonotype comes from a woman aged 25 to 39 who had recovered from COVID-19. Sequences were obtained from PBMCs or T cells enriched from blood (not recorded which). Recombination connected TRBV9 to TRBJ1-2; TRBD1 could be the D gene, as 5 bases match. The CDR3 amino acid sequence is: CASSVERGPNYGYTF. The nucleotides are TGTGCCAGCAGCGTAGAAAGGGGCCCCAACTATGGCTACACCTTC.